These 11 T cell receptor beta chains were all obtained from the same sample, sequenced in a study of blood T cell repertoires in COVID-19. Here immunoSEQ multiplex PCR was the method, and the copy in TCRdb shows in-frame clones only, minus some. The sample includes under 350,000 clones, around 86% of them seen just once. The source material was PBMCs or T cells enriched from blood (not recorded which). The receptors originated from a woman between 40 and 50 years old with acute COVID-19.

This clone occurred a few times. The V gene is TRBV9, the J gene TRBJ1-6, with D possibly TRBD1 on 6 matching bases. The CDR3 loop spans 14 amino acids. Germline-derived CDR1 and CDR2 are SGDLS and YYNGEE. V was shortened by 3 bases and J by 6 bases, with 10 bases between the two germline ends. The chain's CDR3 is CASSAGTPNSPLHF. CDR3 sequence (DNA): TGTGCCAGCAGCGCCGGGACACCTAATTCACCCCTCCACTTT.

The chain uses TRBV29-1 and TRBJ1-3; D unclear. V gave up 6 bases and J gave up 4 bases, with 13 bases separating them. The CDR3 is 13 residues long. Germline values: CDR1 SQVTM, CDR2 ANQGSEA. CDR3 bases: TGCAGCGTCGCGGACTCGGGCGGAAACACCATATATTTT. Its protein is CSVADSGGNTIYF.

The CDR3 loop reads CATSTDRNQPQHF. The CDR3 DNA follows: TGTGCCACCAGCACGGACAGGAATCAGCCCCAGCATTTT. V gene TRBV15 combines with J gene TRBJ1-5; TRBD1 agrees at 7 bases. Unmatched junction bases numbered 1, after V lost 4 bases and J lost 4 bases. The germline V gene encodes CDR1 LNHNV and CDR2 YYDKDF (reference sequence). This CDR3 is built from 13 residues. Filled out from reference TRBV15 and TRBJ1-5, the complete variable domain reads DAMVIQNPRYQVTQFGKPVTLSCSQTLNHNVMYWYQQKSSQAPKLLFHYYDKDFNNEADTPDNFQSRRPNTSFCFLDIRSPGLGDTAMYLCATSTDRNQPQHFGDGTRLSIL.

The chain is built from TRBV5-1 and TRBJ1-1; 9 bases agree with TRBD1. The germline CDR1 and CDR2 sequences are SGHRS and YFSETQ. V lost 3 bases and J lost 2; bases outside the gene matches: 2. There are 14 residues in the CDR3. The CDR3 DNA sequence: TGCGCCAGCAGCTACAGGGGGCGAAACACTGAAGCTTTCTTT. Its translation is CASSYRGRNTEAFF.

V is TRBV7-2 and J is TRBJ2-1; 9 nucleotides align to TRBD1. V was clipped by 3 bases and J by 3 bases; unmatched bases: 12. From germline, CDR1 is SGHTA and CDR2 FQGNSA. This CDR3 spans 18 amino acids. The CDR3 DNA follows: TGTGCCAGCAGCTTCCCCCGGGACAGGGCTTATAACTACAATGAGCAGTTCTTC. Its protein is CASSFPRDRAYNYNEQFF.

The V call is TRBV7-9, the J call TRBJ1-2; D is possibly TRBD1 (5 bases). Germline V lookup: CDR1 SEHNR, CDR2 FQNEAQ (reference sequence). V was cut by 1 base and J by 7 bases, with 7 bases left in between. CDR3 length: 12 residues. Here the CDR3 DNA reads TGTGCCAGCAGCTTAGTAGGGGTTGGCTACACCTTC. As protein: CASSLVGVGYTF.

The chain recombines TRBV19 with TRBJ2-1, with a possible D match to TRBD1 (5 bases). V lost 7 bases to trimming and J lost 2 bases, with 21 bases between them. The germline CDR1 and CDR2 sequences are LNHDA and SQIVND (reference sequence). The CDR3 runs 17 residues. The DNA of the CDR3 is TGTGCCAGTACAGGCAGAACCAGACAGTCTACCTACAATGAGCAGTTCTTC. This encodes CASTGRTRQSTYNEQFF.

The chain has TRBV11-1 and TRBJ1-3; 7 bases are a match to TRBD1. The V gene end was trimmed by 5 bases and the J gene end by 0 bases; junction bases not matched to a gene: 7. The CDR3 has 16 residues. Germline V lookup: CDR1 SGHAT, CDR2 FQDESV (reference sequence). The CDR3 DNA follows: TGTGCCAGCAGCCTAGGACAGGAGTTCTCTGGAAACACCATATATTTT. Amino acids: CASSLGQEFSGNTIYF.

CDR3 sequence (DNA): TGTGCCAGCAGCTCTCTACAGATAAATGAAAAACTGTTTTTT. Amino acid sequence: CASSSLQINEKLFF. The chain has TRBV11-2 and TRBJ1-4, with D hard to call. Germline values: CDR1 SGHAT, CDR2 FQNNGV. The ends were cut back, 4 bases at V and 5 bases at J, with 11 bases in the middle. This CDR3 contains 14 residues. Full variable domain (outside the CDR3, taken from reference TRBV11-2 and TRBJ1-4): EAGVAQSPRYKIIEKRQSVAFWCNPISGHATLYWYQQILGQGPKLLIQFQNNGVVDDSQLPKDRFSAERLKGVDSTLKIQPAKLEDSAVYLCASSSLQINEKLFFGSGTQLSVL.

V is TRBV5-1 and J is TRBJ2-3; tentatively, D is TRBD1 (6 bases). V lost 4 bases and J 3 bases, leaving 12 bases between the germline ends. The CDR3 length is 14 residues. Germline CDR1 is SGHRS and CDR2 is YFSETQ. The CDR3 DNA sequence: TGCGCCAGCAGCACCGGCAGGGGAACAGATACGCAGTATTTT. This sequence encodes CASSTGRGTDTQYF.

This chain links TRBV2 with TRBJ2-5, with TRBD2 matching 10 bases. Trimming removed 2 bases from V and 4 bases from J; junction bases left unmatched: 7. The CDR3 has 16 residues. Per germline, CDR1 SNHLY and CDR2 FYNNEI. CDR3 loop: CASSENLAGAGETQYF. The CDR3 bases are TGTGCCAGCAGTGAAAACCTAGCGGGAGCTGGAGAGACCCAGTACTTC.